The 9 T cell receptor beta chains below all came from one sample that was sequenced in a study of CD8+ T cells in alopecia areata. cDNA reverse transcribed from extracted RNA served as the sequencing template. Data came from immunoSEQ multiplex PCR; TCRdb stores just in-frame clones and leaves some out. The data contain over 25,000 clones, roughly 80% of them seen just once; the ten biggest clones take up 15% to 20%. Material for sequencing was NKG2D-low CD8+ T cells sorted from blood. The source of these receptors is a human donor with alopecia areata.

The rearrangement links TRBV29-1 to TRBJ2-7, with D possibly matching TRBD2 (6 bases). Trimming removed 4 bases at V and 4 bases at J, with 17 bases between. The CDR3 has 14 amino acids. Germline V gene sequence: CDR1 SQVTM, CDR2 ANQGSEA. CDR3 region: CSVVEGQTRYEQYF. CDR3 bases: TGCAGCGTTGTGGAGGGCCAAACTAGGTACGAGCAGTACTTC.

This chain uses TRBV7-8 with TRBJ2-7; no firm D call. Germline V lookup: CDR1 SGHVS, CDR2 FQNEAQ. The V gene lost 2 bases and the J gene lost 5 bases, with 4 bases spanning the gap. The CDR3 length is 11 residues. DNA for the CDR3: TGTGCCAGCAGCTTATCTAACGAGCAGTACTTC. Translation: CASSLSNEQYF.

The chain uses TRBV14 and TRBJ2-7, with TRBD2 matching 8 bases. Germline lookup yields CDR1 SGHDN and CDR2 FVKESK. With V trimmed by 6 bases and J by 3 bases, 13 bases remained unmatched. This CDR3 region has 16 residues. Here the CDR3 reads CASSPGTGLDYYEQYF. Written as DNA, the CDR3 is TGTGCCAGCAGTCCCGGGACGGGACTAGATTACTACGAGCAGTACTTC.

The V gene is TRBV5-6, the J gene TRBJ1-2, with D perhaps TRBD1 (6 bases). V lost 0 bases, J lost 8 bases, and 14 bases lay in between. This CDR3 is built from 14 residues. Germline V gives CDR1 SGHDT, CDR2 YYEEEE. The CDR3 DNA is TGTGCCAGCAGCTTGGTTGGGGGCGCGTTAGGCTACACCTTC. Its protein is CASSLVGGALGYTF.

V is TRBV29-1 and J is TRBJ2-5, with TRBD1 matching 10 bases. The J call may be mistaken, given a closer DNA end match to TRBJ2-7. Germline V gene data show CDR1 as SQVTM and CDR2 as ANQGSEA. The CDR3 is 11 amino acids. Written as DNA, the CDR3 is TGCAGCGGCGGGACAGGGGCCGAGCAGTACTTC. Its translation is CSGGTGAEQYF.

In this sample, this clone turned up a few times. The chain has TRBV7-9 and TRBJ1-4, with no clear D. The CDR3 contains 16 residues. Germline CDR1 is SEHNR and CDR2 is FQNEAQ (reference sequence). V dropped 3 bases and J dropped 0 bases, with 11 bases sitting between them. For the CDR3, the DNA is TGTGCCAGCAGCTTCAGTCACGTGACAACTAATGAAAAACTGTTTTTT. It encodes CASSFSHVTTNEKLFF.

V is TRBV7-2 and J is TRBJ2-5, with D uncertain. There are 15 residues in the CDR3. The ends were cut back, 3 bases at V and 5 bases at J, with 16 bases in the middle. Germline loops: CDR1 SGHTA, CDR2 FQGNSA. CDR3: CASSLGLGWKETQYF. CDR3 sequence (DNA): TGTGCCAGCAGCTTGGGGTTGGGGTGGAAGGAGACCCAGTACTTC.

The CDR3 sequence: CASSYSKGSYEQYF. The CDR3 coding sequence is TGTGCCAGCAGTTACTCAAAGGGCTCCTACGAGCAGTACTTC. V is TRBV6-5 and J is TRBJ2-7, with no clear D. Trimming stripped 0 bases from V and 0 bases from J, with 6 bases between. Looked up from germline, CDR1 is MNHEY and CDR2 is SVGAGI. The length of the CDR3 is 14 residues.

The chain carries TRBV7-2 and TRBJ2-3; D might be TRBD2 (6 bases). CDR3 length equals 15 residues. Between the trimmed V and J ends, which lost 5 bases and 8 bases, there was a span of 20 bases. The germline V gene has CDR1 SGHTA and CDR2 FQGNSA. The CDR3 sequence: CASSHKWEESGTQYF. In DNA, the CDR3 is TGTGCCAGCAGCCACAAATGGGAGGAATCTGGTACGCAGTATTTT.